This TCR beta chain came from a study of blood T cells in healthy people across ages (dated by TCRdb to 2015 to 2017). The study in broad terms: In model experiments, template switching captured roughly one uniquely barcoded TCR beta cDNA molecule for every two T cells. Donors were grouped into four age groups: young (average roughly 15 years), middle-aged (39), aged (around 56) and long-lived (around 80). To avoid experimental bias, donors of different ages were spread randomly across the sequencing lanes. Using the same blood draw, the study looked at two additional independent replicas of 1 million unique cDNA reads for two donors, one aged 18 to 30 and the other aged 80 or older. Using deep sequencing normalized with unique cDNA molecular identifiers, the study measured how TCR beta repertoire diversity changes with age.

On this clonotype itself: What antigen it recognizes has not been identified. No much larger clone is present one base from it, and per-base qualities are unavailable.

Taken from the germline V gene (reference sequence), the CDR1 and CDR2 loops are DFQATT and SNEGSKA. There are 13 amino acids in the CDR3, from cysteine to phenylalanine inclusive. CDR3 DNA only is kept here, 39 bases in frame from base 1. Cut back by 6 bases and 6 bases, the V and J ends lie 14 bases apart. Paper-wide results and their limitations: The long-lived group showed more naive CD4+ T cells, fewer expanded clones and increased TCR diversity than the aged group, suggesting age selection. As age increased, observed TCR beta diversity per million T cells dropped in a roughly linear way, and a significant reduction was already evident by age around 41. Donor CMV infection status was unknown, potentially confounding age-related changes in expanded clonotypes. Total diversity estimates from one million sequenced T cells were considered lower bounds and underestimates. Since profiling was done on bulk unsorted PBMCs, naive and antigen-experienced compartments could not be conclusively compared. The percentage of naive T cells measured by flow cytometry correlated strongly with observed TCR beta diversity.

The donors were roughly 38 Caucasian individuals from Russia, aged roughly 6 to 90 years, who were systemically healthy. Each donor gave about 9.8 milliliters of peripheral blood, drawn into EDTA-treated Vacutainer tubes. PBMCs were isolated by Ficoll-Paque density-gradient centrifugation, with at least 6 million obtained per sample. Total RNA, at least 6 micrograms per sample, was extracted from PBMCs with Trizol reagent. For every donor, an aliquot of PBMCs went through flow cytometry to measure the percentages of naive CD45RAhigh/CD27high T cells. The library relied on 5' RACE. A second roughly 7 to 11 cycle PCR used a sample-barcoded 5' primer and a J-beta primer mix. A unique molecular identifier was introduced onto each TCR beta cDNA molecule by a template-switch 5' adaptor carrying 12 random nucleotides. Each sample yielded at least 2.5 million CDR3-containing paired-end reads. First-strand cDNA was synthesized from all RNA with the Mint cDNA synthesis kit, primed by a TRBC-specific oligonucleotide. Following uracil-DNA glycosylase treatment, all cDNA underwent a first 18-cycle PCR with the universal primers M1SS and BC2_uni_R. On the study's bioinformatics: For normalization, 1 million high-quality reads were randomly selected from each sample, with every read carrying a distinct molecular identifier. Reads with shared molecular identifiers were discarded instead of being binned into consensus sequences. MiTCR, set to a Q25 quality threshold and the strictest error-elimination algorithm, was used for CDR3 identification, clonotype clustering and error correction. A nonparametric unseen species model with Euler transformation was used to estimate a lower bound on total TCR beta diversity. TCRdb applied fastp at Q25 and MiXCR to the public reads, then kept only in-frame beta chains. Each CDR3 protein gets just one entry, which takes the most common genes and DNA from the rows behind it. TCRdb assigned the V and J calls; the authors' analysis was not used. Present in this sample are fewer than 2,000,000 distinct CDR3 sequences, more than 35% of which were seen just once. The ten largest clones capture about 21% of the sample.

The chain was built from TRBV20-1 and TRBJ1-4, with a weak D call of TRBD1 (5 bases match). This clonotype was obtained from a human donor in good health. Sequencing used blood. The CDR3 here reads CSAGGGVYEKLFF. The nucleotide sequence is TGCAGTGCCGGGGGAGGGGTCTATGAAAAACTGTTTTTT.